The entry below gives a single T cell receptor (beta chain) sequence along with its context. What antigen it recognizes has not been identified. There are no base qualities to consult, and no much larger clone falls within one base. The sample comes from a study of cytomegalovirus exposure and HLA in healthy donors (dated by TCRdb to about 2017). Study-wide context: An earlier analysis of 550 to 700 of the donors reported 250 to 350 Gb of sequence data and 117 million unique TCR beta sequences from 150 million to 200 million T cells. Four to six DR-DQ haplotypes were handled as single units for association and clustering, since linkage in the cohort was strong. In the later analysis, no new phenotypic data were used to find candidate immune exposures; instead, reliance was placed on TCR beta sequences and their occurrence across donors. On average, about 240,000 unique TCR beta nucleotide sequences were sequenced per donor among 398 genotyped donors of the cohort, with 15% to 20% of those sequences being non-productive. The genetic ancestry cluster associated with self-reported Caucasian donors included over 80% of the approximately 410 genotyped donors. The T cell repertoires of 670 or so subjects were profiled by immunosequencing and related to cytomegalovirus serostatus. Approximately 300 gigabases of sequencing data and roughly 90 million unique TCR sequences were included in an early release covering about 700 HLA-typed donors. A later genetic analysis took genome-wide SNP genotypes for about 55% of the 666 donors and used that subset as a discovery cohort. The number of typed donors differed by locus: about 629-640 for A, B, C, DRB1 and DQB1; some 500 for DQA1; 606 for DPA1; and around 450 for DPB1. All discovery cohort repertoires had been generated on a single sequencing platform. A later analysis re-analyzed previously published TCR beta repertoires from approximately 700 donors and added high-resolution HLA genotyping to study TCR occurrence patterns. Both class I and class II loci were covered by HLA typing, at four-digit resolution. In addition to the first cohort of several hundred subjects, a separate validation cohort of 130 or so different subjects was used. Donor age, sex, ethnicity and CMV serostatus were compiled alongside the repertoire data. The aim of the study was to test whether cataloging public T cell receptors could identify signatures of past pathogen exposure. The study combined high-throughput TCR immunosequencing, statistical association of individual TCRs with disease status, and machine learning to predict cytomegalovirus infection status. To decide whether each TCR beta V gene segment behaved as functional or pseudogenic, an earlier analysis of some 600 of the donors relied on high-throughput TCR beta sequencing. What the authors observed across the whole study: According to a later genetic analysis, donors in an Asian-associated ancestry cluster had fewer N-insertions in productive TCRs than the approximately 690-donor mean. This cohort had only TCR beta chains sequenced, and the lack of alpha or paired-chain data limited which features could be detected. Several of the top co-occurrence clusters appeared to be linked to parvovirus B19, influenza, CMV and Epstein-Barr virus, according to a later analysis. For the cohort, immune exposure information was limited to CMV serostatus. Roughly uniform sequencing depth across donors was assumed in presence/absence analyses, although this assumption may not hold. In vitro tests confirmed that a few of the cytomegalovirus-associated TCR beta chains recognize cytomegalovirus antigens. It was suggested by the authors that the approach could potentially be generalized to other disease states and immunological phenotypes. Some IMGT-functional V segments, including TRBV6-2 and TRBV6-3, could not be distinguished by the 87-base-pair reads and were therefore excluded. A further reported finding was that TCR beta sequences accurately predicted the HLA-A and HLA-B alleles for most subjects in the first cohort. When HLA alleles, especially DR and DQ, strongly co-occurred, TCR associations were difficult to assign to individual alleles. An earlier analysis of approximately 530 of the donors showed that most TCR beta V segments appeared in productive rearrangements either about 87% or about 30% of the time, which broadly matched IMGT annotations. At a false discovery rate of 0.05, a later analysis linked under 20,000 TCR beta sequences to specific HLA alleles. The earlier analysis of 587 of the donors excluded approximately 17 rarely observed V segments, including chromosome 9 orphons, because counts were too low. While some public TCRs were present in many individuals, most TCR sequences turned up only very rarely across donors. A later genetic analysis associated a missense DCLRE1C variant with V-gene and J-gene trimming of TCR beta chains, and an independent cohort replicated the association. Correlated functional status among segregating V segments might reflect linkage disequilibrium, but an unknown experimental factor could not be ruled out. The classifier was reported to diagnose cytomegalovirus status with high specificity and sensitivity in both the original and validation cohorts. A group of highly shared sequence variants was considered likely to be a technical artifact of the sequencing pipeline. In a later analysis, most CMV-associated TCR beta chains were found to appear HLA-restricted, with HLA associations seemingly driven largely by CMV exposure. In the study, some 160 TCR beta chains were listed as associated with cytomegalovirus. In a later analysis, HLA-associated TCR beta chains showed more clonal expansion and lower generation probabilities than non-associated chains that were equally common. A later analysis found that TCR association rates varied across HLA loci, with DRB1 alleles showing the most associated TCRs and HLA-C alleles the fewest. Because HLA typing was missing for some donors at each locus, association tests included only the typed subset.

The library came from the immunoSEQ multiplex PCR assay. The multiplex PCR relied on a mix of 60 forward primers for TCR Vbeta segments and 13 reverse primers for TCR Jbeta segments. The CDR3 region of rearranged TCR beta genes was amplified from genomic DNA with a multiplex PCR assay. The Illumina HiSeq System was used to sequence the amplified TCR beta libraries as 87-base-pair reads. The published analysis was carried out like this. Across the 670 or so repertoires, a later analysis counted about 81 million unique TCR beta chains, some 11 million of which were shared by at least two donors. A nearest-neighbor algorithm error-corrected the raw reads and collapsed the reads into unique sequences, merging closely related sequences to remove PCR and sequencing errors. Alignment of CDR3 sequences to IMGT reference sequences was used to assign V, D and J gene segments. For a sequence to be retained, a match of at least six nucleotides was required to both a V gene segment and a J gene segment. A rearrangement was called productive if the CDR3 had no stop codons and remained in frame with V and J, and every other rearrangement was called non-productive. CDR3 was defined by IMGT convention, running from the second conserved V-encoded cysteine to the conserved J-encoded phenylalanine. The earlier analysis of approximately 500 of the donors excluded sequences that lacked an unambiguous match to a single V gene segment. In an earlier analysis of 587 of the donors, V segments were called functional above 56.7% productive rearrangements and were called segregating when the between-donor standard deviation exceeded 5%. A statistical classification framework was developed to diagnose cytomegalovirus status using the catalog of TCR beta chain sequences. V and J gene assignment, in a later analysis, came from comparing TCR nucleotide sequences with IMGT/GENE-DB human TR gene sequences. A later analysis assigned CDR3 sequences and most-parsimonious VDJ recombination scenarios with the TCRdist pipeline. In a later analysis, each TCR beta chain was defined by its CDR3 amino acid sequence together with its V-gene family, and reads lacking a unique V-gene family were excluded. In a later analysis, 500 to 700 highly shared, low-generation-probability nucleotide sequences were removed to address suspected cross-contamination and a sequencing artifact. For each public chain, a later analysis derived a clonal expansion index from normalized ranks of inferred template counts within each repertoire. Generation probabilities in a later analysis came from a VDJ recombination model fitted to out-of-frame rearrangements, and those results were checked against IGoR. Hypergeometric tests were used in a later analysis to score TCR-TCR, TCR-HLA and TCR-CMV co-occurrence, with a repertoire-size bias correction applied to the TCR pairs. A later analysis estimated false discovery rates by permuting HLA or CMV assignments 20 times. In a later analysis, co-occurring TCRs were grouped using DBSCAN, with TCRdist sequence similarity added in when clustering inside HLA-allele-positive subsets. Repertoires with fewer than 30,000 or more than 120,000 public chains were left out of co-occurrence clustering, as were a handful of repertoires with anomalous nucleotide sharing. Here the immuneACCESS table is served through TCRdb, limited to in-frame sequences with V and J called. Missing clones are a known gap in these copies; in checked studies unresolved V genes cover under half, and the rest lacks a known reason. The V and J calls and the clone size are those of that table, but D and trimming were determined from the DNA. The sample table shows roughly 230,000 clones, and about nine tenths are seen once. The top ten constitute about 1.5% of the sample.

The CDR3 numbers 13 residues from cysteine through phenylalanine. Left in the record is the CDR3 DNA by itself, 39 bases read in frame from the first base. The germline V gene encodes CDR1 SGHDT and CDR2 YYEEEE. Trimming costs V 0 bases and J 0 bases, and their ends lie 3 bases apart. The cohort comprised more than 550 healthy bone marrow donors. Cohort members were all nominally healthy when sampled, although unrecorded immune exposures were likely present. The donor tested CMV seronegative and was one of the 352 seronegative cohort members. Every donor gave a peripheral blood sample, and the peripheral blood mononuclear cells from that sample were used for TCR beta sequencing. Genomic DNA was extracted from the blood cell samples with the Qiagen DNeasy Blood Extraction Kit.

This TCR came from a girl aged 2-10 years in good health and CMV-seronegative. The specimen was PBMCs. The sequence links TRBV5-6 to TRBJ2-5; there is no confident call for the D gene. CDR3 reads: CASSLDYQETQYF. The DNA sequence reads TGTGCCAGCAGCTTGGACTACCAAGAGACCCAGTACTTC.